This TCR beta chain comes out of a study of cytomegalovirus exposure and HLA in healthy donors. 60 Vbeta and 13 Jbeta primers were used in PCR. Measured with immunoSEQ multiplex PCR; TCRdb has only the in-frame clones, and not every one. Of fewer than 130,000 clones listed, around three quarters were seen once; the top ten hold roughly 2.6%. Broader study findings: Across all donors, roughly uniform sequencing depth was an assumption of the presence/absence analyses. No immune exposure information besides CMV serostatus was available. The study found most TCR sequences rare, yet found some public TCRs in many donors.

The germline V gene encodes CDR1 SNHLY and CDR2 FYNNEI. The CDR3 spans 13 residues. With regard to this clone: What it recognizes is unknown.

The sample comprised PBMCs. The clonotype originates from a man aged 50 or older in good health and CMV-seropositive. This chain links TRBV2 with TRBJ2-5; 7 bases are a match to TRBD2. The CDR3 coding sequence is TGTCCGGGGGGTGAGGACCGAGGAGAGACCCAGTACTTC. Protein: CPGGEDRGETQYF.